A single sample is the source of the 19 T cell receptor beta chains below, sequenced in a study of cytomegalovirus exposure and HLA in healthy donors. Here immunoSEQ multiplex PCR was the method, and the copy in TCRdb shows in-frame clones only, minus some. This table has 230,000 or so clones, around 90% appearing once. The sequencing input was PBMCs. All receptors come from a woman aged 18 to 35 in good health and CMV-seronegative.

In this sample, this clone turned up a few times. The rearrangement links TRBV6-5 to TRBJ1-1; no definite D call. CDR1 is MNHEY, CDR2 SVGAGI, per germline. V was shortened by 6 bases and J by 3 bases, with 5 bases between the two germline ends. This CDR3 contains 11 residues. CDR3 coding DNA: TGTGCCAGCAGACGCGACACTGAAGCTTTCTTT. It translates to CASRRDTEAFF.

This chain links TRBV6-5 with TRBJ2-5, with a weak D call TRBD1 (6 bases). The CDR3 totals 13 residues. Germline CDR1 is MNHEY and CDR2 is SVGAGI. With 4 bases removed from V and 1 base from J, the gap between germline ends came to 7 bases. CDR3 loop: CASSWGLQETQYF. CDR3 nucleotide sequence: TGTGCCAGCAGTTGGGGGCTCCAAGAGACCCAGTACTTC.

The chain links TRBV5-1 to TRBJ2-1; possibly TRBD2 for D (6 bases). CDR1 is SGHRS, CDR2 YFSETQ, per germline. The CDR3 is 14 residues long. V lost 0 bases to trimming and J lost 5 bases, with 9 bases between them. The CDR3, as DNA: TGCGCCAGCAGCTTGGTAGCGGCTAACAATGAGCAGTTCTTC. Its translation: CASSLVAANNEQFF.

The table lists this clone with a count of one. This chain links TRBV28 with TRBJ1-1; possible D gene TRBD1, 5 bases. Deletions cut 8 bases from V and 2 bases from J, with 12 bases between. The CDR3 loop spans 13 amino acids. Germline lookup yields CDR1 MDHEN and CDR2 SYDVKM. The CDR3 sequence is CASGGVINTEAFF. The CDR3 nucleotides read TGTGCCAGCGGGGGGGTTATTAACACTGAAGCTTTCTTT.

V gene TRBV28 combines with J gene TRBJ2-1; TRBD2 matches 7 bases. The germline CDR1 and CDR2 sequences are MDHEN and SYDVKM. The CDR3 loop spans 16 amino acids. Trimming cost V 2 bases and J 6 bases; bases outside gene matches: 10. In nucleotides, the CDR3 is TGTGCCAGCAGTTTAGCAGCGGGACTGGATTCCAATGAGCAGTTCTTC. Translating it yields CASSLAAGLDSNEQFF.

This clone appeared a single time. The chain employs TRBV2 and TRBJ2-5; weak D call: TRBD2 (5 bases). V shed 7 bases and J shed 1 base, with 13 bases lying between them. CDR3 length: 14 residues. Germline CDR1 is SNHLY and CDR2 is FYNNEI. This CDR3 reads CASMGQRTQETQYF. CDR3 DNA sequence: TGTGCCAGCATGGGTCAGCGGACCCAAGAGACCCAGTACTTC.

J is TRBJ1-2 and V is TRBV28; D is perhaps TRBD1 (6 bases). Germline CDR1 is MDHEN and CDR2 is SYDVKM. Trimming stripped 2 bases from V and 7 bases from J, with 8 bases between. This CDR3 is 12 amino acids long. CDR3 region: CASSLRGTGYTF. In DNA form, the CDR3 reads TGTGCCAGCAGTTTAAGGGGGACTGGCTACACCTTC.

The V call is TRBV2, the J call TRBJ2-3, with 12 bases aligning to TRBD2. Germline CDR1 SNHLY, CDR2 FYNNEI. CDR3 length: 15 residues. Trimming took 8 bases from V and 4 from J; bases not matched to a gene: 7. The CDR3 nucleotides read TGTGCCAGCCTTAGTGGGACTAGCGGGCCAGATACGCAGTATTTT. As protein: CASLSGTSGPDTQYF.

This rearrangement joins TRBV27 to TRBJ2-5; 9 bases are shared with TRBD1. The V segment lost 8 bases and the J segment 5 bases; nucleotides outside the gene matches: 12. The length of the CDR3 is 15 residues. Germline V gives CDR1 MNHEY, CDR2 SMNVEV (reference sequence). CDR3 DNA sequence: TGTGCCAGCGCTTCCGGGACAGGGAGGAGGGAGACCCAGTACTTC. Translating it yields CASASGTGRRETQYF.

CDR3 sequence (DNA): TGTGCCAGCAGCTCCGAGACAGGGGCGTCCTACGAGCAGTACTTC. Translating gives CASSSETGASYEQYF. The chain links TRBV7-9 to TRBJ2-7; TRBD1 agrees at 8 bases. The CDR3 is made up of 15 amino acids. The J segment lost 1 base and the V segment lost 4 bases, leaving 6 bases of the junction unmatched. Germline-derived CDR1 and CDR2 are SEHNR and FQNEAQ (reference sequence).

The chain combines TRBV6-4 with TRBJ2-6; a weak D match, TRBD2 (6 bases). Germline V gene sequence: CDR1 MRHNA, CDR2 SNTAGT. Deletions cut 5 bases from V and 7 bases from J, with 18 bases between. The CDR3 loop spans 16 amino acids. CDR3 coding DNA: TGTGCCAGCAGTTCTACGGGGGACGACGGAGCCAACGTCCTGACTTTC. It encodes CASSSTGDDGANVLTF.

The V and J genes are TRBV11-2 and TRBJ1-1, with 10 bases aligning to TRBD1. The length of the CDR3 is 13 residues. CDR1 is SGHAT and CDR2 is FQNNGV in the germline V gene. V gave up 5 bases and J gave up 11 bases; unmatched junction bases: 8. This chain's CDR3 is CASSGDRGLYAFF. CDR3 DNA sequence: TGTGCCAGCAGCGGAGACAGGGGGCTCTATGCTTTCTTT.

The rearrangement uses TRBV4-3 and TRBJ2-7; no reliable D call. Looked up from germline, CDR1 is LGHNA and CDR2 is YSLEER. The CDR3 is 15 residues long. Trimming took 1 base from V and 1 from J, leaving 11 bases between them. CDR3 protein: CASSQGIRSSYEQYF. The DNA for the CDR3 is TGCGCCAGCAGCCAAGGTATTAGGAGTTCCTACGAGCAGTACTTC.

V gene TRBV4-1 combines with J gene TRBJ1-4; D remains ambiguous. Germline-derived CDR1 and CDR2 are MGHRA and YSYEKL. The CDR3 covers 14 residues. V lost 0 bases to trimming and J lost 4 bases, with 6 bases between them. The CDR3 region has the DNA TGCGCCAGCAGCCAAGATGGGAGTAATGAAAAACTGTTTTTT. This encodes CASSQDGSNEKLFF.

The CDR3, as DNA: TGTGCCAGCACCCGAGGAGGGTTGGAGACCCAGTACTTC. Encoded protein: CASTRGGLETQYF. The V gene is TRBV28, the J gene TRBJ2-5, with D tentatively TRBD2 (6 bases). In germline, CDR1 is MDHEN, CDR2 SYDVKM. The CDR3 sequence is 13 residues long. Trimming took 7 bases from V and 5 from J, leaving 14 bases between them.

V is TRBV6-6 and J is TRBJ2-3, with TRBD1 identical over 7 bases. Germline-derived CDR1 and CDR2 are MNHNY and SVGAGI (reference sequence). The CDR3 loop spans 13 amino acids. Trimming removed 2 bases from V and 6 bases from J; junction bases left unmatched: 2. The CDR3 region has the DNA TGTGCCAGCAGTTACAGGGGGCTGGATACGCAGTATTTT. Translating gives CASSYRGLDTQYF.

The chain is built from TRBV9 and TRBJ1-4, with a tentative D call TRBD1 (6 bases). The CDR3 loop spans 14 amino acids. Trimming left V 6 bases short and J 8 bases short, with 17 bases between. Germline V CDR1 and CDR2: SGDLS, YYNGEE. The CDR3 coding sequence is TGTGCCAGCAACATGGGGGCTCCAGGAGAAAAACTGTTTTTT. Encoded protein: CASNMGAPGEKLFF.

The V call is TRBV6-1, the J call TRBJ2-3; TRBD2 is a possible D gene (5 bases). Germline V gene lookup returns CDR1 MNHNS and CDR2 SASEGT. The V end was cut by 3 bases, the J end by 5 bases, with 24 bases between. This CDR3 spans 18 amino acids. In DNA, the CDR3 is TGTGCCAGCAGTGACGAGACACCGCCACGGCGGGTGGGAGATACGCAGTATTTT. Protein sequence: CASSDETPPRRVGDTQYF.

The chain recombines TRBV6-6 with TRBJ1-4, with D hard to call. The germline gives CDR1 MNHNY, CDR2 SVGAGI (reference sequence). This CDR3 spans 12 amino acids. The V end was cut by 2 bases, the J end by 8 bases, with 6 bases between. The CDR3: CASSYRAEKLFF. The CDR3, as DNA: TGTGCCAGCAGTTACCGTGCGGAAAAACTGTTTTTT.